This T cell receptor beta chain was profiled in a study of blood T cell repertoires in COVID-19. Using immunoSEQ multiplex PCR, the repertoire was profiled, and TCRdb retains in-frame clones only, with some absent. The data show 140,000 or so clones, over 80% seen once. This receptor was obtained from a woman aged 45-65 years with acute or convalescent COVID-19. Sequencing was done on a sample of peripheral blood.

Here the CDR3 DNA reads TGTGCCAGCTCCTTTATAGGGGGCGGAGCACAAGAGACCCAGTACTTC. This encodes CASSFIGGGAQETQYF. This chain joins TRBV18 and TRBJ2-5; 7 nucleotides agree with TRBD1. Germline V gives CDR1 KGHSH, CDR2 LQKENI. After removal of 6 bases from V and 2 bases from J, the junction contained 12 bases not matched to a gene. The CDR3 covers 16 residues. Supplemented by reference TRBV18 and TRBJ2-5, the full variable domain reads NAGVMQNPRHLVRRRGQEARLRCSPMKGHSHVYWYRQLPEEGLKFMVYLQKENIIDESGMPKERFSAEFPKEGPSILRIQQVVRGDSAAYFCASSFIGGGAQETQYFGPGTRLLVL.